The rows below give T cell receptor beta chains drawn from one sample of a study of blood T cell repertoires in COVID-19. This table comes from immunoSEQ multiplex PCR, and its TCRdb copy is limited to in-frame clones, with some not included. The repertoire has some 180,000 clones, roughly nine tenths of them found once; the top ten carry approximately 23%. Sequencing was carried out using PBMCs or T cells enriched from blood (not recorded which). The receptors here all came from a woman between 35 and 50 years old in a cohort exposed to, infected with or recovered from COVID-19 (not recorded which). CDR3s include the opening cysteine and the closing phenylalanine or tryptophan. D genes are given only for firm matches. Clone size appears in some rows only: once, few, many, or a class for an expanded clone.

clone_size	j_call	v_call	d_call	cdr3_length	cdr3_nt	cdr3_aa
-	TRBJ1-2	TRBV6-2/TRBV6-3	-	15	TGTGCCAGCAGTTACTCACAGACAGCTTCCTATGGCTACACCTTC	CASSYSQTASYGYTF
-	TRBJ1-2	TRBV5-1	TRBD1	13	TGCGCCAGCAAAACAGGGGACGGATATGGCTACACCTTC	CASKTGDGYGYTF
-	TRBJ1-2	TRBV10-2	TRBD1	14	TGCGCCAGCCTCCCCTCGCAGGGGGTCTATGGCTACACCTTC	CASLPSQGVYGYTF
-	TRBJ1-2	TRBV7-9	-	12	TGTGCCAGCAGCCCGGACAGCTATGGCTACACCTTC	CASSPDSYGYTF
-	TRBJ1-3	TRBV15	-	15	TGTGCCACCAGCAGAGATCAAGGAGTCGGAAACACCATATATTTT	CATSRDQGVGNTIYF
-	TRBJ1-2	TRBV10-3	-	14	TGTGCCATCAGTGACGGTACTTCTAACTATGGCTACACCTTC	CAISDGTSNYGYTF
-	TRBJ2-1	TRBV9	-	15	TGTGCCAGCAGCGCACCTCCAAAAGCATACAATGAGCAGTTCTTC	CASSAPPKAYNEQFF
once	TRBJ2-5	TRBV2	-	13	TGTGCCAGCAGTGCCGAACTACTTGAGACCCAGTACTTC	CASSAELLETQYF
-	TRBJ2-6	TRBV21-1	-	15	TGTGCCAGCAGCAAAGGAGGGTGGGGGGCCAACGTCCTGACTTTC	CASSKGGWGANVLTF
-	TRBJ2-5	TRBV4-1	TRBD2	14	TGCGCCAGCAGCCAAGCACTAGCGGGGGGGCGCCAGTACTTC	CASSQALAGGRQYF
-	TRBJ2-2	TRBV13	-	16	TGTGCCAGCAGCTTTGGACTCCTCGAACTCACCGGGGAGCTGTTTTTT	CASSFGLLELTGELFF
-	TRBJ2-1	TRBV9	-	14	TGTGCCAGCAGCCCCGGGGGTTTTTACAATGAGCAGTTCTTC	CASSPGGFYNEQFF
-	TRBJ1-5	TRBV13	-	13	TGTGCCAGCAGTCAGGGGAGGGGTCAGCCCCAGCATTTT	CASSQGRGQPQHF
-	TRBJ2-2	TRBV19	-	14	TGTGCCAGTAGTATAGTAGGAGCCACCGGGGAGCTGTTTTTT	CASSIVGATGELFF
-	TRBJ2-7	TRBV2	TRBD2	15	TGTGCCAGCAGTGAAGCAGAGGGTTCAGCGGGAGAGCAGTACTTC	CASSEAEGSAGEQYF
once	TRBJ1-2	TRBV28	-	14	TGTGCCAGCAGCCCGGGACACTCTGAGGGCGGCTACACCTTC	CASSPGHSEGGYTF
few	TRBJ1-1	TRBV6-1	-	15	TGTGCCAGCAGTGAATTGGACAGTCGGTACACTGAAGCTTTCTTT	CASSELDSRYTEAFF